This T cell receptor beta chain was recovered during a study of blood T cell repertoires in COVID-19. Across the study: In each case, the material was cDNA or gDNA derived from T cells, B-cell-depleted T cells, or PBMCs.

V was shortened by 5 bases and J by 8 bases, with 16 bases between the two germline ends. Germline V gene sequence: CDR1 SGHVS, CDR2 FQNEAQ. The CDR3 consists of 15 residues. Cohort allocation depended upon clinical history that participants reported. Measured with immunoSEQ multiplex PCR; TCRdb has only the in-frame clones, and not every one. The repertoire holds some 330,000 clones, over 80% seen once, with 5% to 6% in the top ten. Material for sequencing was PBMCs or T cells enriched from blood (not recorded which). The rearrangement joins TRBV7-8 to TRBJ1-6, with D possibly matching TRBD1 (5 bases). This TCR was sampled from a man in his thirties or forties who had recovered from COVID-19. Written as DNA, the CDR3 is TGTGCCAGCAGCCCGGGGTCCGGGGGTGATTCACCCCTCCACTTT. Translation gives CASSPGSGGDSPLHF.